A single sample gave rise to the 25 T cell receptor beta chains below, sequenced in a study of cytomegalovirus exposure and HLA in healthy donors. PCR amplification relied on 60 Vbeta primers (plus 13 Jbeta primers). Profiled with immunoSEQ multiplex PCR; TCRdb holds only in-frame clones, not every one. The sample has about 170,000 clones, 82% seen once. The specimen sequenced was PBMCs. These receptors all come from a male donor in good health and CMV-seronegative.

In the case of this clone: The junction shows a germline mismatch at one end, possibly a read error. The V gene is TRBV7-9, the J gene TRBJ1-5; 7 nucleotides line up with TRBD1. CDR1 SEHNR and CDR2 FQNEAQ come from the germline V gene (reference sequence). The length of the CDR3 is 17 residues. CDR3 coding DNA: TGTTCCAGCAGCTTATCTTTCCAGGGGGTCATCAATCAGCCCCAGCATTTT. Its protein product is CSSSLSFQGVINQPQHF.

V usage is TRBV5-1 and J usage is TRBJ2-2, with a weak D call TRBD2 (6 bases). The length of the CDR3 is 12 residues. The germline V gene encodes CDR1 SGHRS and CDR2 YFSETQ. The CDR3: CATGENTGELFF. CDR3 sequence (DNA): TGCGCTACGGGGGAGAACACCGGGGAGCTGTTTTTT.

CDR3 residues: CASSPWTGEGNQPQHF. The CDR3 DNA reads TGTGCCAGTAGTCCCTGGACAGGGGAAGGGAATCAGCCCCAGCATTTT. This chain links TRBV19 with TRBJ1-5; TRBD1 matches 9 bases. V shed 5 bases and J 4 bases; nucleotides not matched to a gene: 9. Germline-derived CDR1 and CDR2 are LNHDA and SQIVND (reference sequence). This CDR3 region has 16 residues. Full variable domain (missing parts from reference TRBV19 and TRBJ1-5): DGGITQSPKYLFRKEGQNVTLSCEQNLNHDAMYWYRQDPGQGLRLIYYSQIVNDFQKGDIAEGYSVSREKKESFPLTVTSAQKNPTAFYLCASSPWTGEGNQPQHFGDGTRLSIL.

The CDR3 DNA reads as TGTGCCAGCAGTCTCCTGGGGGGAATTACGCAGTATTTT. This codes for CASSLLGGITQYF. The genes are TRBV25-1 and TRBJ2-3; a weak D match, TRBD2 (6 bases). The length of the CDR3 is 13 residues. V lost 5 bases to trimming and J lost 8 bases, with 14 bases between them. Per the germline V gene, CDR1 is MGHDK and CDR2 is SYGVNS.

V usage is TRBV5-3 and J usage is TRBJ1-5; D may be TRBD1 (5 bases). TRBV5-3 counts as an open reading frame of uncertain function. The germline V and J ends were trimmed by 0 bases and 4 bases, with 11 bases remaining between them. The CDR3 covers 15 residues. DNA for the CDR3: TGTGCCAGAAGCTTGGGTGGGGGGGGAAATCAGCCCCAGCATTTT. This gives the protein CARSLGGGGNQPQHF.

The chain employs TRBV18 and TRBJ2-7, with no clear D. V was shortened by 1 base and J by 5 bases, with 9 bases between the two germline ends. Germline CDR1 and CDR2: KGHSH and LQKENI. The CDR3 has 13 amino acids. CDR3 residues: CASSPLSTNEQYF. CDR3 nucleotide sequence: TGTGCCAGCTCACCACTAAGCACGAACGAGCAGTACTTC. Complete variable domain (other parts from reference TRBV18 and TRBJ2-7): NAGVMQNPRHLVRRRGQEARLRCSPMKGHSHVYWYRQLPEEGLKFMVYLQKENIIDESGMPKERFSAEFPKEGPSILRIQQVVRGDSAAYFCASSPLSTNEQYFGPGTRLTVT.

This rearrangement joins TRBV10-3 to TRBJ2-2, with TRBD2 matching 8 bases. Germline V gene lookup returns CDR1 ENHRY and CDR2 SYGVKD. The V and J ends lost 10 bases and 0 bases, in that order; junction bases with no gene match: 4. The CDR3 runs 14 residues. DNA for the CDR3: TGTGCCAACCAAGCGGGGGCGAACACCGGGGAGCTGTTTTTT. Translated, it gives CANQAGANTGELFF.

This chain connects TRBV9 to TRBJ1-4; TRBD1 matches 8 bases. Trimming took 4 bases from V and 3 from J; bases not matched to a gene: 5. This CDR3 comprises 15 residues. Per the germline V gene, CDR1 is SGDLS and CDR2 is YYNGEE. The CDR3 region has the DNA TGTGCCAGCAGCCCCCGGACAGGGCCTAATGAAAAACTGTTTTTT. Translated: CASSPRTGPNEKLFF.

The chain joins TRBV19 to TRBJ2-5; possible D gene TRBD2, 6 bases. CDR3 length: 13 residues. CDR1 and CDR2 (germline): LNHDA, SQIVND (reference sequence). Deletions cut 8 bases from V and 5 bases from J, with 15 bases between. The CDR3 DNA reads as TGTGCCAGTCGGGACTCGTTCAGGGAGACCCAGTACTTC. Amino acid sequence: CASRDSFRETQYF.

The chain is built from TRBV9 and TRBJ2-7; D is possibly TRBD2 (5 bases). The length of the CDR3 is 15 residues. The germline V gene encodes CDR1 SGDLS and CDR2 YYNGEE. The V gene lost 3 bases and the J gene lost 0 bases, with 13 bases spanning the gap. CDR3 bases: TGTGCCAGCAGCGAGCGGACTGGGAGCTCCTACGAGCAGTACTTC. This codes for CASSERTGSSYEQYF.

In nucleotides, the CDR3 is TGTGCCAGCAGACTACAGGGGTTTCGGTCCTACGAGCAGTACTTC. Its protein product is CASRLQGFRSYEQYF. The chain recombines TRBV2 with TRBJ2-5; 7 bases map to TRBD1. The DNA end is a closer match to TRBJ2-7, so the J assignment may be wrong. The CDR3 contains 15 residues. Germline values: CDR1 SNHLY, CDR2 FYNNEI.

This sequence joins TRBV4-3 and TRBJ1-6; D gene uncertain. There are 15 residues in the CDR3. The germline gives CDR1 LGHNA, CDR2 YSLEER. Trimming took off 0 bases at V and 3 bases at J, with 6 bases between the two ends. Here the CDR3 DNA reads TGCGCCAGCAGCCAAGAGGCAGTCTATAATTCACCCCTCCACTTT. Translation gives CASSQEAVYNSPLHF.

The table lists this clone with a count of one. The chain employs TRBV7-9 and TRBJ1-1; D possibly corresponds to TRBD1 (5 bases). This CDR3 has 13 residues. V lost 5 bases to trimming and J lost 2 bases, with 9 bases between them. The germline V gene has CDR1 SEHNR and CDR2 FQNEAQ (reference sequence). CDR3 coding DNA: TGTGCCAGCAGCCCGACAGATAACACTGAAGCTTTCTTT. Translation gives CASSPTDNTEAFF. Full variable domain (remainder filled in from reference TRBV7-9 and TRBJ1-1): DTGVSQNPRHKITKRGQNVTFRCDPISEHNRLYWYRQTLGQGPEFLTYFQNEAQLEKSRLLSDRFSAERPKGSFSTLEIQRTEQGDSAMYLCASSPTDNTEAFFGQGTRLTVV.

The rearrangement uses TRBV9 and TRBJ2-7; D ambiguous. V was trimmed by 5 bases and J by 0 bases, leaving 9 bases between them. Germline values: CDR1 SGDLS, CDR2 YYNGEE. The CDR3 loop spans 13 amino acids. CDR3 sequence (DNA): TGTGCCAGCAGTCGACAAAGCTCCTACGAGCAGTACTTC. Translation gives CASSRQSSYEQYF.

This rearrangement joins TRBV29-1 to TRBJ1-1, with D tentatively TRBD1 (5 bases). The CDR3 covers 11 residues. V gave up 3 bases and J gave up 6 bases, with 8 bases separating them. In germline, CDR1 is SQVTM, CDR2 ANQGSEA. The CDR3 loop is CSVDRVAEAFF. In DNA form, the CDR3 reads TGCAGCGTTGACAGGGTGGCTGAAGCTTTCTTT.

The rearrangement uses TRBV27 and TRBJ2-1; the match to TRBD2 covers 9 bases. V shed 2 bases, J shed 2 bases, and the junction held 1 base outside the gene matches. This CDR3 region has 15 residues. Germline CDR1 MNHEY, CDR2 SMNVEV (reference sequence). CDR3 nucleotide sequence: TGTGCCAGCAGTTTAGCGGGAGGGCCCTACAATGAGCAGTTCTTC. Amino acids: CASSLAGGPYNEQFF.

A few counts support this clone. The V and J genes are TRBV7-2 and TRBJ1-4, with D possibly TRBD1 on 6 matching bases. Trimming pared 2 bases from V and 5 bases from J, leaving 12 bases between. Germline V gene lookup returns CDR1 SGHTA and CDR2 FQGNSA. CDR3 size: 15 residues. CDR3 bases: TGTGCCAGCAGCTTATCCCGGGGGGGCAATGAAAAACTGTTTTTT. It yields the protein CASSLSRGGNEKLFF.

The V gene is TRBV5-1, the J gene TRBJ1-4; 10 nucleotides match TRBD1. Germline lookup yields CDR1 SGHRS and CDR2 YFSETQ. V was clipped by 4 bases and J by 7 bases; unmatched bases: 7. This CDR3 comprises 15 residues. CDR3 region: CASSGTGVTSEKLFF. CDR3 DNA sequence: TGCGCCAGCAGCGGGACAGGGGTCACCTCTGAAAAACTGTTTTTT.

The CDR3 DNA follows: TGTGCCAGCAGCCGGAGCGGGAGCTACGAGCAGTACTTC. Amino acids: CASSRSGSYEQYF. V usage is TRBV5-6 and J usage is TRBJ2-7; 8 bases align to TRBD2. V shed 4 bases, J shed 3 bases, and the junction held 3 bases outside the gene matches. The length of the CDR3 is 13 residues. Germline V lookup: CDR1 SGHDT, CDR2 YYEEEE.

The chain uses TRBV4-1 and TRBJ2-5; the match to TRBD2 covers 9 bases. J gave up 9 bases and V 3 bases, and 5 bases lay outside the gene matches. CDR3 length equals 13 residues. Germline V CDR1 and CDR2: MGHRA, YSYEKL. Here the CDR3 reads CASSQGLAVPQYF. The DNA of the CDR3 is TGCGCCAGCAGCCAGGGACTAGCTGTTCCCCAGTACTTC.

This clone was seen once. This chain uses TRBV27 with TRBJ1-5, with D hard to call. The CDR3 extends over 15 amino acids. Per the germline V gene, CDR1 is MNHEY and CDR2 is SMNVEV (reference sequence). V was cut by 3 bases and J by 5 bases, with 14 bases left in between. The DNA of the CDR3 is TGTGCCAGCAGTTTTTACGGGGAACGCGATCAGCCCCAGCATTTT. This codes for CASSFYGERDQPQHF.

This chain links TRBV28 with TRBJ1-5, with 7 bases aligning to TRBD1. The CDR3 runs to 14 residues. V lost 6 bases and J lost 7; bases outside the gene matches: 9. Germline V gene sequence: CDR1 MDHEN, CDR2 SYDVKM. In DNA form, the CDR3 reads TGTGCCAGCAGAATAACAGGGGAGTGGCAGCCCCAGCATTTT. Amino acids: CASRITGEWQPQHF.

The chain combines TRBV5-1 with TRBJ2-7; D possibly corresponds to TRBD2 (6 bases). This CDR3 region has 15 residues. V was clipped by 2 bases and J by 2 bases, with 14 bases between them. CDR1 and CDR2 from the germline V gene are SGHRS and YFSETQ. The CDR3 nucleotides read TGCGCCAGCAGCTTAACGGGAGAAGTGGCCTACGAGCAGTACTTC. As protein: CASSLTGEVAYEQYF.

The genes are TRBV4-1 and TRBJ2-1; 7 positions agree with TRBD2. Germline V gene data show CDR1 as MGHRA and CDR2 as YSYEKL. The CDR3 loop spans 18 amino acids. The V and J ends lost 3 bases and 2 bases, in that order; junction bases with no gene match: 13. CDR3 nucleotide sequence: TGCGCCAGCAGCCATCCGATAGCGCGGGAGCGGACCTACAATGAGCAGTTCTTC. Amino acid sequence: CASSHPIARERTYNEQFF.

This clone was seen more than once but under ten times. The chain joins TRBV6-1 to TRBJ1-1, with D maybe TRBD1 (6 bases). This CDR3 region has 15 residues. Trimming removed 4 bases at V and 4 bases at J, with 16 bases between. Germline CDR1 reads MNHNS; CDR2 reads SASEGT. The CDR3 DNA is TGTGCCAGCAGTGGCTGGTCAGGGGCAGGCACTGAAGCTTTCTTT. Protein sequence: CASSGWSGAGTEAFF.